The 9 T cell receptor beta chains below all came from one sample that was sequenced in a study of T-cell reconstitution after alpha-beta-depleted transplantation in children. TCRbeta library construction was performed incorporating unique molecular identifiers. MiXCR was run by TCRdb on the PCR reads, yielding one entry per CDR3 protein. The sample yields fewer than 700,000 distinct CDR3 sequences, 23% seen once. Sequences were derived from PBMCs, mostly from graft donor cells, sampled 360 days after TCRalphabeta/CD19-depleted stem cell transplant. Receptors were obtained from a boy under two years old who had a stem cell transplant for acute myeloid leukemia, so the T cells may come from the graft donor.

As for this clonotype: A single base separates this from a much larger clone, so it may be a read error. This chain joins TRBV7-2 and TRBJ2-3; D tentatively fits TRBD1 or TRBD2 (6 bases each). The V and J ends lost 5 bases and 10 bases respectively, with 13 bases between them. Germline V gene sequence: CDR1 SGHTA, CDR2 FQGNSA. This CDR3 contains 12 residues. The CDR3 nucleotides are TGTGCCAGCAGCAAATACAGGGAGGCGCAGTATTTT. Residues: CASSKYREAQYF.

The CDR3 loop reads CASSGFRPIGELFF. The CDR3 DNA sequence: TGTGCCAGCAGCGGCTTTCGCCCTATCGGGGAGCTGTTTTTT. The V gene is TRBV11-2, the J gene TRBJ2-2; no clear D gene. The CDR3 is 14 residues long. The V end lost 5 bases, the J end lost 7 bases, and 14 bases lay between the germline ends. The germline V gene encodes CDR1 SGHAT and CDR2 FQNNGV.

V gene TRBV7-8 combines with J gene TRBJ1-1; perhaps TRBD1 as D (6 bases). This CDR3 is 14 amino acids long. Deletions cut 4 bases from V and 4 bases from J, with 13 bases between. Germline loops: CDR1 SGHVS, CDR2 FQNEAQ. Here the CDR3 reads CASSSTTGPTEAFF. The DNA for the CDR3 is TGTGCCAGCAGCTCCACTACAGGGCCCACTGAAGCTTTCTTT.

This clonotype was recorded a few times. The gene calls are TRBV6-1 and TRBJ1-1; tentative D call: TRBD1 (5 bases). The germline V gene encodes CDR1 MNHNS and CDR2 SASEGT. The CDR3 contains 15 residues. V lost 7 bases and J lost 3, with 18 bases in between. CDR3 residues: CASTPPGRLHTEAFF. The CDR3 coding sequence is TGTGCCAGCACTCCCCCGGGGCGGTTACACACTGAAGCTTTCTTT.

This clonotype was seen many times. One junction end does not reproduce the germline sequence, and a read error may be involved. The rearrangement joins TRBV20-1 to TRBJ2-5; D is perhaps TRBD1 (5 bases). The CDR3 sequence is 15 residues long. Germline V lookup: CDR1 DFQATT, CDR2 SNEGSKA (reference sequence). CDR3 nucleotides: TGCAGTGTTAGACCCTGGACACCCTTTGAAGAGACCCAGTACTTC. Translation: CSVRPWTPFEETQYF.

This clonotype appeared once. This rearrangement joins TRBV11-2 to TRBJ2-5, with D perhaps matching TRBD2 (5 bases). The V gene's germline CDR1 is SGHAT and CDR2 FQNNGV. This CDR3 is built from 16 residues. V lost 0 bases to trimming and J lost 2 bases, with 13 bases between them. The CDR3 is CASSLESGWGQETQYF. DNA for the CDR3: TGTGCCAGCAGCTTAGAGTCGGGGTGGGGTCAAGAGACCCAGTACTTC.

This clonotype was observed at least ten times. The chain carries TRBV20-1 and TRBJ2-7, with 8 bases aligning to TRBD2. The germline V gene has CDR1 DFQATT and CDR2 SNEGSKA (reference sequence). V trimming: 6 bases; J trimming: 5 bases; junction bases outside the gene matches: 9. The CDR3 consists of 13 residues. Here the CDR3 reads CSARTSNTHEQYF. CDR3 bases: TGCAGTGCCCGGACTAGCAATACCCACGAGCAGTACTTC.

The sample holds many counts of this clonotype. The rearrangement joins TRBV29-1 to TRBJ2-3; perhaps TRBD1 as D (6 bases). The CDR3 contains 14 residues. V was trimmed by 4 bases and J by 0 bases, leaving 11 bases between them. CDR1 is SQVTM and CDR2 is ANQGSEA in the germline V gene. The CDR3 nucleotides read TGCAGCGTTGCCGGGGACACAAGCACAGATACGCAGTATTTT. This sequence encodes CSVAGDTSTDTQYF.

CDR3 in DNA: TGCAGTGCTAGCGGGCGGGGGACTTACAATGAGCAGTTCTTC. This encodes CSASGRGTYNEQFF. The chain links TRBV20-1 to TRBJ2-1; the match to TRBD2 covers 7 bases. The CDR3 runs 14 residues. The V gene's germline CDR1 is DFQATT and CDR2 SNEGSKA (reference sequence). V shed 3 bases and J 4 bases; nucleotides not matched to a gene: 6.